This T cell receptor beta chain was recovered during a study of identical twins. The study's findings and limits: Modelling underestimated the level of out-of-frame TCR alpha sharing observed in monozygotic twins. The study reached conclusions through statistical analysis that was cross-sectional, not following the same donors. Fewer insertions marked abundant cord blood beta clonotypes; young adult naive trended weakly, memory not at all.

TCRdb re-analysed the 5' RACE reads in MiXCR, keeping a single row per CDR3 protein. Of 300,000 to 400,000 distinct CDR3 sequences detected, over 9% appear once; the ten largest clones hold about 7%. Worth noting for this clonotype: Antigen specificity is unknown.

Germline V CDR1 and CDR2: SGHDN, FVKESK. V was cut by 8 bases and J by 0 bases, with 13 bases left in between. The length of the CDR3 is 14 residues. These data also formed part of another study, on yellow fever vaccine responses in identical twins.

The chain couples TRBV14 to TRBJ1-1; tentative D call: TRBD1 (5 bases). This TCR came from a woman under 30 in good health. The sample was CD8+ T cells sorted from blood. The CDR3 nucleotides read TGTGCCAGCGGGGGGGTCGGCCTGAACACTGAAGCTTTCTTT. Residues: CASGGVGLNTEAFF. Filled out from reference TRBV14 and TRBJ1-1, the complete variable domain reads EAGVTQFPSHSVIEKGQTVTLRCDPISGHDNLYWYRRVMGKEIKFLLHFVKESKQDESGMPNNRFLAERTGGTYSTLKVQPAELEDSGVYFCASGGVGLNTEAFFGQGTRLTVV.